In its sample, the clone carrying this TCR beta chain was seen a few times. Its antigen remains unidentified. This sample stems from a study of identical twins. General observations from the study: With abundant cord blood beta clonotypes, insertions were fewer; memory repertoires showed no such pattern. The study based its conclusions on cross-sectional statistical analysis and did not follow the same donors.

From the 5' RACE reads, TCRdb called clonotypes with MiXCR, one entry per CDR3 protein. The table has roughly 350,000 distinct CDR3 sequences, about 12% seen once. CDR1 is WSHSY and CDR2 is SAAADI in the germline V gene. Trimming removed 6 bases from V and 6 bases from J; junction bases left unmatched: 21. The CDR3 spans 19 residues. The data also belong to a second study, concerning yellow fever vaccine responses in identical twins.

The chain has TRBV10-2 and TRBJ2-1, with 9 bases identical to TRBD2. This clonotype was obtained from a young woman in good health. The sequenced material came from CD8+ T cells sorted from blood. The CDR3 here is CASSSLAGVFVNVRNEQFF. For the CDR3, the DNA is TGCGCCAGCAGCTCCTTAGCGGGAGTGTTCGTCAATGTCCGCAATGAGCAGTTCTTC.